The 4 T cell receptor beta chains given below trace back to one sample, sequenced in a study of blood T cell repertoires in COVID-19. The table came from immunoSEQ multiplex PCR; TCRdb's copy has only in-frame clones and leaves some out. The sample records 70,000 to 80,000 clones, around 90% being singletons. Sequencing was done on a sample of peripheral blood. These receptors were taken from a woman aged 55-69 years with active COVID-19.

This chain links TRBV12-5 with TRBJ1-5; maybe TRBD1 (5 bases). Germline CDR1 reads LGHNT; CDR2 reads FRNRAP. Trimming took 1 base from V and 6 from J, leaving 13 bases between them. The CDR3 extends over 15 amino acids. CDR3 amino acids: CASGLGQGSIQPQHF. Written as DNA, the CDR3 is TGTGCTAGTGGTTTGGGTCAGGGCAGTATTCAGCCCCAGCATTTT. The full variable domain, its missing parts supplied by reference TRBV12-5 and TRBJ1-5, is DARVTQTPRHKVTEMGQEVTMRCQPILGHNTVFWYRQTMMQGLELLAYFRNRAPLDDSGMPKDRFSAEMPDATLATLKIQPSEPRDSAVYFCASGLGQGSIQPQHFGDGTRLSIL.

The rearrangement links TRBV5-1 to TRBJ1-2, with D uncertain. The CDR3 sequence is 13 residues long. Looked up from germline, CDR1 is SGHRS and CDR2 is YFSETQ. The ends were cut back, 2 bases at V and 0 bases at J, with 5 bases in the middle. The CDR3 spells CASSFTTNYGYTF. The CDR3 coding sequence is TGCGCCAGCAGCTTCACTACTAACTATGGCTACACCTTC.

This clone was seen a single time. The chain employs TRBV18 and TRBJ2-7; the match to TRBD1 covers 7 bases. Trimming took 4 bases from V and 2 from J; bases not matched to a gene: 8. This CDR3 contains 15 residues. Germline V gene sequence: CDR1 KGHSH, CDR2 LQKENI. CDR3 sequence: CASSQGGNPTYEQYF. CDR3 nucleotide sequence: TGTGCCAGCTCACAAGGGGGCAACCCAACCTACGAGCAGTACTTC.

This chain links TRBV27 with TRBJ2-1; the match to TRBD2 covers 10 bases. This CDR3 region has 16 residues. Per the germline V gene, CDR1 is MNHEY and CDR2 is SMNVEV (reference sequence). Unmatched junction bases numbered 8, after V lost 4 bases and J lost 5 bases. This CDR3 is CASSSPTLAGNNEQFF. The CDR3 DNA follows: TGTGCCAGCAGTTCCCCCACACTAGCGGGGAACAATGAGCAGTTCTTC.